This passage covers 23 T cell receptor beta chains from one sample sequenced in a study of blood T cell repertoires in COVID-19. The assay was immunoSEQ multiplex PCR, and TCRdb's table has in-frame clones only and misses some. The sample yields roughly 250,000 clones, around four fifths seen once. The sample consisted of PBMCs or T cells enriched from blood (not recorded which). These receptors were obtained from a woman between 35 and 50 years old who had been exposed to COVID-19.

The J gene is TRBJ1-2, the V gene TRBV7-3; no definite D call. The germline V and J ends were trimmed by 3 bases and 2 bases, with 10 bases remaining between them. CDR3 length: 14 residues. Germline V gene lookup returns CDR1 SGHTA and CDR2 FQGTGA. CDR3 nucleotides: TGTGCCAGCAGCTTGTCTGCGGCGAACTATGGCTACACCTTC. Its translation is CASSLSAANYGYTF. Full variable domain (missing parts from reference TRBV7-3 and TRBJ1-2): GAGVSQTPSNKVTEKGKYVELRCDPISGHTALYWYRQSLGQGPEFLIYFQGTGAADDSGLPNDRFFAVRPEGSVSTLKIQRTERGDSAVYLCASSLSAANYGYTFGSGTRLTVV.

The CDR3 DNA reads TGCGCCAGCAGCCAACTGGACAGGGGCACAGATACGCAGTATTTT. This encodes CASSQLDRGTDTQYF. The chain combines TRBV4-1 with TRBJ2-3; 8 positions match TRBD1. CDR1 and CDR2 from the germline V gene are MGHRA and YSYEKL. This CDR3 comprises 15 residues. V was pared by 2 bases and J by 1 base, with 2 bases of the junction left unmatched.

This clone was seen a few times. This chain links TRBV9 with TRBJ1-2, with 9 bases that match TRBD1. Germline CDR1 is SGDLS and CDR2 is YYNGEE. This CDR3 has 15 amino acids. With 4 bases clipped from V and 4 bases from J, the junction kept 8 bases outside the gene matches. In DNA, the CDR3 is TGTGCCAGCAGCCCGGGGGACAGGGAGGTCTATGGCTACACCTTC. The encoded protein is CASSPGDREVYGYTF.

The J gene is TRBJ1-4, the V gene TRBV19, with 11 bases fitting TRBD1. The CDR3 is 14 amino acids. Germline-derived CDR1 and CDR2 are LNHDA and SQIVND (reference sequence). V dropped 9 bases and J dropped 7; count of bases not matched to a gene: 7. In DNA, the CDR3 is TGTGCCAGCACAGAGGGGACAGGGGGTGAAAAACTGTTTTTT. Protein: CASTEGTGGEKLFF. Combining the CDR3 with reference TRBV19 and TRBJ1-4 gives the whole variable domain DGGITQSPKYLFRKEGQNVTLSCEQNLNHDAMYWYRQDPGQGLRLIYYSQIVNDFQKGDIAEGYSVSREKKESFPLTVTSAQKNPTAFYLCASTEGTGGEKLFFGSGTQLSVL.

The chain carries TRBV18 and TRBJ2-7; 14 bases agree with TRBD2. The CDR3 length is 15 residues. V shed 5 bases and J 7 bases; nucleotides not matched to a gene: 7. In germline, CDR1 is KGHSH, CDR2 LQKENI. CDR3 sequence: CASSTGTSGGGEQYF. CDR3 bases: TGTGCCAGCTCAACCGGGACTAGCGGGGGAGGGGAGCAGTACTTC.

This chain uses TRBV18 with TRBJ2-3; a possible D gene is TRBD1 (6 bases). The CDR3 sequence is 17 residues long. V lost 0 bases, J lost 4 bases, and 17 bases lay in between. The germline V gene has CDR1 KGHSH and CDR2 LQKENI. The CDR3 DNA sequence: TGTGCCAGCTCACCACCATTTCCGGGACAAGGCCCAGATACGCAGTATTTT. Its protein product is CASSPPFPGQGPDTQYF.

The chain links TRBV13 to TRBJ1-1; 7 positions agree with TRBD1. The V and J ends lost 6 bases and 1 base, in that order; junction bases with no gene match: 2. This CDR3 region has 13 residues. Germline V CDR1 and CDR2: PRHDT, FYEKMQ (reference sequence). The CDR3: CASRGTANTEAFF. CDR3 DNA sequence: TGTGCCAGCAGAGGGACAGCGAACACTGAAGCTTTCTTT.

The CDR3 DNA follows: TGTGCCAGCAGCAAACGGGACAGCTATCCCATACCCTATGGCTACACCTTC. This encodes CASSKRDSYPIPYGYTF. This sequence joins TRBV21-1 and TRBJ1-2; TRBD1, the D gene given by the table, was not confirmed from the DNA. TRBV21-1 is a pseudogene locus. The length of the CDR3 is 17 residues.

CDR3 DNA: TGTGCCAGCAGCTTAACCATCCTAGCGGGGGGGGCTGGGACAGATACGCAGTATTTT. It specifies CASSLTILAGGAGTDTQYF. This sequence joins TRBV5-4 and TRBJ2-3; 12 nucleotides agree with TRBD2. The V gene end was trimmed by 2 bases and the J gene end by 3 bases; junction bases not matched to a gene: 13. Germline lookup yields CDR1 SGHNT and CDR2 YYREEE (reference sequence). The CDR3 loop spans 19 amino acids.

The chain couples TRBV24-1 to TRBJ2-6; 7 bases are a match to TRBD1. Trimming cost V 2 bases and J 1 base; bases outside gene matches: 10. The CDR3 runs 19 residues. The germline CDR1 and CDR2 sequences are KGHDR and SFDVKD. The CDR3 spells CATSDSRTGSQSGANVLTF. The CDR3 nucleotides are TGTGCCACCAGTGATTCCCGGACAGGTTCCCAATCTGGGGCCAACGTCCTGACTTTC.

V is TRBV19 and J is TRBJ2-3; 8 bases line up with TRBD2. The CDR3 extends over 15 amino acids. V shed 4 bases, J shed 3 bases, and the junction held 6 bases outside the gene matches. From germline, CDR1 is LNHDA and CDR2 SQIVND (reference sequence). For the CDR3, the DNA is TGTGCCAGTAGTAAAAGCGGGGGTAGTACAGATACGCAGTATTTT. This encodes CASSKSGGSTDTQYF.

This chain uses TRBV7-8 with TRBJ1-5, with D possibly matching TRBD1 (5 bases). Germline lookup yields CDR1 SGHVS and CDR2 FQNEAQ. V dropped 1 base and J dropped 3 bases, with 13 bases sitting between them. This CDR3 contains 16 residues. The CDR3 region has the DNA TGTGCCAGCAGCTTAGTCGGTGGGGCTACCAATCAGCCCCAGCATTTT. It translates to CASSLVGGATNQPQHF. Based on the CDR3 plus reference TRBV7-8 and TRBJ1-5, the full variable domain is GAGVSQSPRYKVAKRGQDVALRCDPISGHVSLFWYQQALGQGPEFLTYFQNEAQLDKSGLPSDRFFAERPEGSVSTLKIQRTQQEDSAVYLCASSLVGGATNQPQHFGDGTRLSIL.

This clone showed up just once. DNA for the CDR3: TGTGCCAGCAGCAGGGACATCGAGGGTGAGCAGTTCTTC. This sequence encodes CASSRDIEGEQFF. This sequence joins TRBV5-4 and TRBJ2-1; D is possibly TRBD1 (6 bases). Germline V gives CDR1 SGHNT, CDR2 YYREEE (reference sequence). CDR3 length: 13 amino acids. Deletions cut 4 bases from V and 9 bases from J, with 14 bases between.

This chain links TRBV5-3 with TRBJ1-1, with a weak D call TRBD1 (6 bases). TRBV5-3 falls under the ORF class, with uncertain function. V gave up 0 bases and J gave up 1 base, with 16 bases separating them. This CDR3 spans 17 amino acids. CDR3 coding DNA: TGTGCCAGAAGCTTGGCCGGGGGGCGCCTATGGAACACTGAAGCTTTCTTT. Its translation: CARSLAGGRLWNTEAFF.

The chain uses TRBV5-4 and TRBJ2-3; D is perhaps TRBD2 (7 bases). This CDR3 region has 16 residues. The ends were cut back, 0 bases at V and 5 bases at J, with 16 bases in the middle. Germline V CDR1 and CDR2: SGHNT, YYREEE (reference sequence). This CDR3 is CASSLDEGGLRDTQYF. The DNA of the CDR3 is TGTGCCAGCAGCTTGGATGAGGGGGGGTTGAGAGATACGCAGTATTTT.

The chain recombines TRBV5-1 with TRBJ2-7, with D possibly TRBD1 on 6 matching bases. Trimming took 4 bases from V and 1 from J, leaving 15 bases between them. Germline CDR1 SGHRS, CDR2 YFSETQ. CDR3 length equals 15 residues. The DNA for the CDR3 is TGCGCCAGCAGCGTCGAGGGGACACCTTCCTACGAGCAGTACTTC. Protein product: CASSVEGTPSYEQYF. Together with reference TRBV5-1 and TRBJ2-7, the CDR3 gives the full variable domain: KAGVTQTPRYLIKTRGQQVTLSCSPISGHRSVSWYQQTPGQGLQFLFEYFSETQRNKGNFPGRFSGRQFSNSRSEMNVSTLELGDSALYLCASSVEGTPSYEQYFGPGTRLTVT.

V is TRBV5-6 and J is TRBJ2-5; 7 positions agree with TRBD1. Trimming removed 0 bases from V and 4 bases from J; junction bases left unmatched: 6. Germline CDR1 is SGHDT and CDR2 is YYEEEE. The CDR3 consists of 15 residues. CDR3 region: CASSLVGDRVETQYF. The CDR3 bases are TGTGCCAGCAGCTTGGTAGGAGACAGGGTAGAGACCCAGTACTTC.

The chain uses TRBV5-1 and TRBJ1-2; no firm D call. The germline V gene has CDR1 SGHRS and CDR2 YFSETQ. CDR3 length: 15 amino acids. Trimming cost V 4 bases and J 2 bases, with 15 bases left between them. The CDR3 DNA is TGCGCCAGCAGCGCACCCCAGGAGGGCAACTATGGCTACACCTTC. This sequence encodes CASSAPQEGNYGYTF.

This chain uses TRBV2 with TRBJ1-2, with 7 nucleotides matching TRBD1. Germline V lookup: CDR1 SNHLY, CDR2 FYNNEI. The CDR3 has 16 residues. Losses at the gene ends were 2 bases for V and 0 bases for J; bases not matched to a gene: 6. CDR3 sequence: CASSESGGMANYGYTF. The CDR3 DNA is TGTGCCAGCAGTGAATCAGGGGGTATGGCTAACTATGGCTACACCTTC.

CDR3 coding DNA: TGTGCCAGCAGCCCGAGGGCGGAAAGCAATCAGCCCCAGCATTTT. Translation: CASSPRAESNQPQHF. The chain is built from TRBV6-4 and TRBJ1-5, with D unclear. V dropped 6 bases and J dropped 1 base, with 13 bases sitting between them. Per germline, CDR1 MRHNA and CDR2 SNTAGT. The CDR3 sequence is 15 residues long.

This chain joins TRBV4-2 and TRBJ1-4; the match to TRBD1 covers 7 bases. Germline V gives CDR1 LGHNA, CDR2 YNFKEQ. CDR3 size: 14 residues. With 6 bases clipped from V and 5 bases from J, the junction kept 6 bases outside the gene matches. In nucleotides, the CDR3 is TGTGCCAGCAGTTACGACAGGGTAAATGAAAAACTGTTTTTT. Its translation: CASSYDRVNEKLFF.

The gene calls are TRBV10-3 and TRBJ2-2, with TRBD2 identical over 12 bases. The CDR3 spans 16 residues. CDR1 and CDR2 from the germline V gene are ENHRY and SYGVKD. After removal of 6 bases from V and 5 bases from J, the junction contained 7 bases not matched to a gene. The CDR3 DNA follows: TGTGCCATCAGCCTAGCGGGGGGGCCGGAGACCGGGGAGCTGTTTTTT. Amino acids: CAISLAGGPETGELFF.

About this clone itself: Compared with germline, one end of the junction differs, possibly owing to a read error. The V gene is TRBV7-2, the J gene TRBJ2-7, with 11 bases identical to TRBD1. This CDR3 spans 17 amino acids. The germline gives CDR1 SGHTA, CDR2 FQGNSA. The CDR3 DNA follows: TGTGCCAGCAGCCCCGCACCGGGACAGGGGGGCTCCGACGAGCAGTACTTC. As protein: CASSPAPGQGGSDEQYF. Together with reference TRBV7-2 and TRBJ2-7, the CDR3 gives the full variable domain: GAGVSQSPSNKVTEKGKDVELRCDPISGHTALYWYRQSLGQGLEFLIYFQGNSAPDKSGLPSDRFSAERTGGSVSTLTIQRTQQEDSAVYLCASSPAPGQGGSDEQYFGPGTRLTVT.